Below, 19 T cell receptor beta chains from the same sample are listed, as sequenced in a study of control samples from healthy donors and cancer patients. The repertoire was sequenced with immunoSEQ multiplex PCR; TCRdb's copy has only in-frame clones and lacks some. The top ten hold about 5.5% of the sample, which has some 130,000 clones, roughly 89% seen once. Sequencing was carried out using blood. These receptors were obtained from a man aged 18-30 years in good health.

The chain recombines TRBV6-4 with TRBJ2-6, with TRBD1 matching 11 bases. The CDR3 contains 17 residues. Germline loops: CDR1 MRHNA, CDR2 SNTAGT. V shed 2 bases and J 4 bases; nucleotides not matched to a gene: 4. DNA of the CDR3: TGTGCCAGCAGTGACGGGACAGGGGGATCCGGGGCCAACGTCCTGACTTTC. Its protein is CASSDGTGGSGANVLTF.

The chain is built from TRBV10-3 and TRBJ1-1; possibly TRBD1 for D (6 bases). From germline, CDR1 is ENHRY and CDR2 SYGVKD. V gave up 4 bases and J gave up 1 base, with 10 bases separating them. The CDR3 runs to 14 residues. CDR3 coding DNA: TGTGCCATCAGTGGCAAGGACAGGAACACTGAAGCTTTCTTT. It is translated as CAISGKDRNTEAFF.

CDR3 region: CASSFGAGGTTSSYNEQFF. The CDR3 region has the DNA TGTGCCAGCAGCTTCGGGGCCGGGGGGACAACTAGCTCCTACAATGAGCAGTTCTTC. This chain links TRBV7-2 with TRBJ2-1, with D perhaps TRBD2 (7 bases). Trimming cost V 3 bases and J 0 bases, with 21 bases left between them. The CDR3 extends over 19 amino acids. Germline assignment: CDR1 SGHTA and CDR2 FQGNSA.

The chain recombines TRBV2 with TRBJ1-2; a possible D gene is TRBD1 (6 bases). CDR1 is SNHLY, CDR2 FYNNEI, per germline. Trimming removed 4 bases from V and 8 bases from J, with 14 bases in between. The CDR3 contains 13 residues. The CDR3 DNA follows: TGTGCCAGCAGTGCACAGGGTGTGGGAGGCTACACCTTC. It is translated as CASSAQGVGGYTF.

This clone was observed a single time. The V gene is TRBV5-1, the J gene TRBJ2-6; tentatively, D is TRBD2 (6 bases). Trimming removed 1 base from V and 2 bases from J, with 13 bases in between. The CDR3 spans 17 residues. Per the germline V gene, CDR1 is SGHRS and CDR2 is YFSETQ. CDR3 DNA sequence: TGCGCCAGCAGCTTGTATGGAGGCGGGACTGGGGCCAACGTCCTGACTTTC. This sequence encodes CASSLYGGGTGANVLTF.

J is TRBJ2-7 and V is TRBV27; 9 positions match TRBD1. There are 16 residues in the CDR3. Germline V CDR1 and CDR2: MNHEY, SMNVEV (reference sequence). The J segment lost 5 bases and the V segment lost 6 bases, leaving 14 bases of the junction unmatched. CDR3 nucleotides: TGTGCCAGCAGCGGGTCAACGGGACAGGGCCATAACGAGCAGTACTTC. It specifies CASSGSTGQGHNEQYF.

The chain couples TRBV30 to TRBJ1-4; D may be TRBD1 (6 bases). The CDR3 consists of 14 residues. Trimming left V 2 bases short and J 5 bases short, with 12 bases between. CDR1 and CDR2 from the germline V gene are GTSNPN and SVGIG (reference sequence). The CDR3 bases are TGTGCCTGGAGTAACGCAGGGGTGAATGAAAAACTGTTTTTT. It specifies CAWSNAGVNEKLFF.

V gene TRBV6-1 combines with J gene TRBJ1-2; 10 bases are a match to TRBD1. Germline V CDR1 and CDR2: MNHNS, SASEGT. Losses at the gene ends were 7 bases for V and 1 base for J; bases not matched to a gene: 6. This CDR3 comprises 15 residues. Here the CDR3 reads CASIDRGLLNYGYTF. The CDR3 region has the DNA TGTGCCAGCATCGACAGGGGGCTCCTTAACTATGGCTACACCTTC.

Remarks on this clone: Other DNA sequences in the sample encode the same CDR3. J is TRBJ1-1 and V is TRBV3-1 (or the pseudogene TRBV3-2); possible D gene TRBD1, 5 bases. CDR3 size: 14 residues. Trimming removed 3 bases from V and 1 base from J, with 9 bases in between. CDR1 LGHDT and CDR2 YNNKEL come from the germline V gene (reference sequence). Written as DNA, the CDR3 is TGTGCCAGCAGCCACGGACACGCGAACACTGAAGCTTTCTTT. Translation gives CASSHGHANTEAFF.

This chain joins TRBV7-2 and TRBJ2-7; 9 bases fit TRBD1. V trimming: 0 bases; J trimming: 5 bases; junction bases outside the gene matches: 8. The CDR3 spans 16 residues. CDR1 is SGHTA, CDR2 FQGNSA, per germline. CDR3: CASSLASGQGPHEQYF. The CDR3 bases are TGTGCCAGCAGCTTAGCATCGGGACAGGGTCCCCACGAGCAGTACTTC.

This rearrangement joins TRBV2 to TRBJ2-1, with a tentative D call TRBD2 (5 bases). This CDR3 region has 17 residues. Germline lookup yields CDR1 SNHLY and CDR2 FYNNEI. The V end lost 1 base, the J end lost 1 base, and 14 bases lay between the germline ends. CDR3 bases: TGTGCCAGCAGTGAAGTACTAGGGTGGGAGTCCTACAATGAGCAGTTCTTC. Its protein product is CASSEVLGWESYNEQFF.

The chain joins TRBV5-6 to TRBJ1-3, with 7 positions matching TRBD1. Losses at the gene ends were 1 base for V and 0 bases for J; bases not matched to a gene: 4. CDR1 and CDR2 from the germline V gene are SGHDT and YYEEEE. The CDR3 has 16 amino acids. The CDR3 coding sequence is TGTGCCAGCAGCTTGCTGGGACAGAGCTCTGGAAACACCATATATTTT. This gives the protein CASSLLGQSSGNTIYF.

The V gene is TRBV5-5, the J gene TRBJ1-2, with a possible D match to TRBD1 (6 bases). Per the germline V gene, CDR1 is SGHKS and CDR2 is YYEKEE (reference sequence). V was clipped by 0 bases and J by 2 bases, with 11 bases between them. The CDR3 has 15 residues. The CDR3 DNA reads TGTGCCAGCAGCTTGGCAGACAGGCCAAACTATGGCTACACCTTC. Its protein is CASSLADRPNYGYTF.

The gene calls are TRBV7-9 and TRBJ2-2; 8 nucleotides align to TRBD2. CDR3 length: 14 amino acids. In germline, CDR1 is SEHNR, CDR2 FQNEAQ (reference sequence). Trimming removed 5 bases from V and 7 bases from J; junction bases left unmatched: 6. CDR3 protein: CASSPGTSGGELFF. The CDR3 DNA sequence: TGTGCCAGCAGCCCGGGGACTAGTGGCGGGGAGCTGTTTTTT.

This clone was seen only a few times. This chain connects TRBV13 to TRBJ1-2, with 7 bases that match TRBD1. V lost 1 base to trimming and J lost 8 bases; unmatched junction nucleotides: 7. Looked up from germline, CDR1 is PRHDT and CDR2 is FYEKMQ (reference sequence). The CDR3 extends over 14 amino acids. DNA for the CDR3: TGTGCCAGCAGCTTAGCGCAGGGGGTGAGCGGCTACACCTTC. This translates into CASSLAQGVSGYTF.

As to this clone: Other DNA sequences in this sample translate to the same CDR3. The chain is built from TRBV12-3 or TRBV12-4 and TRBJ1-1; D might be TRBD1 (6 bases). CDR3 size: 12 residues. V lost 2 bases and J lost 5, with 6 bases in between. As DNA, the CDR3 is TGTGCCAGCAGTTTACAGGGGACTGAAGCTTTCTTT. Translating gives CASSLQGTEAFF.

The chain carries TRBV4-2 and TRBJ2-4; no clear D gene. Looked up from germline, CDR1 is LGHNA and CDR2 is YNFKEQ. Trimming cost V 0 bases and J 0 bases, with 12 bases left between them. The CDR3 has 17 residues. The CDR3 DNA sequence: TGTGCCAGCAGCCAAGAAGCATACACTAAAGCCAAAAACATTCAGTACTTC. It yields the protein CASSQEAYTKAKNIQYF.

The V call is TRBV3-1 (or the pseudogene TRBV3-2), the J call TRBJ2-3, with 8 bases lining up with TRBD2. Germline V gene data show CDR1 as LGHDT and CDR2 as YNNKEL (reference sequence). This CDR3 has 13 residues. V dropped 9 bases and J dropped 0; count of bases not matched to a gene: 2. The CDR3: CASGLASTDTQYF. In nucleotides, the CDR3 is TGTGCCAGTGGACTAGCTAGCACAGATACGCAGTATTTT.

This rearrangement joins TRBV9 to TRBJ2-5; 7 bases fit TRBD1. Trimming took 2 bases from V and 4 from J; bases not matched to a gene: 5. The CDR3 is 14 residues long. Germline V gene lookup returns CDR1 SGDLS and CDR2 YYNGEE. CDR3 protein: CASSVSGGSETQYF. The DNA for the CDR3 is TGTGCCAGCAGCGTCTCAGGGGGTTCAGAGACCCAGTACTTC.